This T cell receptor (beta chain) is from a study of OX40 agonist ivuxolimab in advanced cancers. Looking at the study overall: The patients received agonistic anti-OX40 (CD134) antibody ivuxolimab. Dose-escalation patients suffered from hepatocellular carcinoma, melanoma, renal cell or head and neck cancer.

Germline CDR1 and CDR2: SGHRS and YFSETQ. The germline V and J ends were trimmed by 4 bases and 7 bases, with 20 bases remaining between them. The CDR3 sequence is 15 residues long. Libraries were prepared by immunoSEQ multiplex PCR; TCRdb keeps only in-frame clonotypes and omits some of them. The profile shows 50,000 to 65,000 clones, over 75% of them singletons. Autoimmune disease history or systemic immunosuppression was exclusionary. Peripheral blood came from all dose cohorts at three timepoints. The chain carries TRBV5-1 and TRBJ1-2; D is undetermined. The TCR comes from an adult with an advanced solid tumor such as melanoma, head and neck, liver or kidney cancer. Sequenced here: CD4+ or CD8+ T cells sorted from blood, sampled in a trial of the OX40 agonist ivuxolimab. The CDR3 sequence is CASSGHMGSGLGYTF. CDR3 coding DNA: TGCGCCAGCAGCGGGCATATGGGTTCTGGTCTTGGCTACACCTTC. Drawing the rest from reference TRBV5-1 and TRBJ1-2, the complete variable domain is KAGVTQTPRYLIKTRGQQVTLSCSPISGHRSVSWYQQTPGQGLQFLFEYFSETQRNKGNFPGRFSGRQFSNSRSEMNVSTLELGDSALYLCASSGHMGSGLGYTFGSGTRLTVV.